These 22 T cell receptor beta chains share one sample of origin, sequenced in a study of CD8 T cells in ankylosing spondylitis. TCRdb passed the 5' RACE reads through MiXCR, listing each CDR3 protein once. The repertoire holds just over 350,000 distinct CDR3 sequences, 20% to 25% seen once, with over 10% in the top ten. The material sequenced was blood, either unsorted or a sorted T cell fraction (not recorded which). The origin of the receptors is a male donor with ankylosing spondylitis or in good health (not recorded which).

In its sample, this clonotype was seen many times. DNA of the CDR3: TGTGCCAGCAGTTTCTTAGGGGGCACAGATACGCAGTATTTT. It translates to CASSFLGGTDTQYF. The V and J genes are TRBV12-3 or TRBV12-4 and TRBJ2-3; the D gene is possibly TRBD1 (5 bases). Between the trimmed V and J ends, which lost 3 bases and 1 base, there was a span of 8 bases. The CDR3 loop spans 14 amino acids.

Turning to this clonotype: At one of its ends the junction is not consistent with the germline gene, which may arise from a read error. V gene TRBV4-1 combines with J gene TRBJ2-7, with TRBD2 matching 7 bases. The CDR3 covers 15 residues. CDR1 is MGHRA, CDR2 YSYEKL, per germline. CDR3 protein: CTSSQDPWGGVEQYF. For the CDR3, the DNA is TGCACCAGCAGCCAGGATCCCTGGGGGGGTGTCGAGCAGTACTTC.

This clonotype was seen more than once but under ten times. The CDR3: CASRPLSGTDTQYF. The CDR3 nucleotides read TGTGCCAGCAGGCCCCTCTCTGGCACAGATACGCAGTATTTT. The rearrangement links TRBV6-1 to TRBJ2-3, with D unclear. The CDR3 contains 14 residues. The germline gives CDR1 MNHNS, CDR2 SASEGT. V was trimmed by 6 bases and J by 1 base, leaving 11 bases between them.

The chain uses TRBV7-9 and TRBJ1-1; a possible D gene is TRBD1 (6 bases). The CDR3 loop spans 14 amino acids. The germline V gene encodes CDR1 SEHNR and CDR2 FQNEAQ (reference sequence). V shed 6 bases and J shed 4 bases, with 15 bases lying between them. The CDR3 region has the DNA TGTGCCAGCAGGTTACAGGGAGCGGGCACTGAAGCTTTCTTT. It encodes CASRLQGAGTEAFF. The whole variable domain, filled in from reference TRBV7-9 and TRBJ1-1, reads DTGVSQNPRHKITKRGQNVTFRCDPISEHNRLYWYRQTLGQGPEFLTYFQNEAQLEKSRLLSDRFSAERPKGSFSTLEIQRTEQGDSAMYLCASRLQGAGTEAFFGQGTRLTVV.

This clonotype was recorded a few times. This chain links TRBV27 with TRBJ2-1; a weak D match, TRBD1 (6 bases). Trimming shortened V by 2 bases and J by 9 bases, and 14 bases separated the two germline ends. The CDR3 contains 14 residues. Germline loops: CDR1 MNHEY, CDR2 SMNVEV (reference sequence). This CDR3 reads CASSLPGTRSEQFF. The CDR3 nucleotides read TGTGCCAGCAGTTTACCCGGGACACGAAGTGAGCAGTTCTTC.

The CDR3: CASSVVDTPYEQYF. The CDR3 nucleotides read TGTGCCAGCAGCGTAGTGGACACACCCTACGAGCAGTACTTC. The chain joins TRBV9 to TRBJ2-7, with a weak D call TRBD1 (5 bases). The CDR3 loop spans 14 amino acids. Trimming took off 0 bases at V and 2 bases at J, with 9 bases between the two ends. The germline CDR1 and CDR2 sequences are SGDLS and YYNGEE.

The chain joins TRBV20-1 to TRBJ2-3; 8 bases align to TRBD2. V trimming: 3 bases; J trimming: 6 bases; junction bases outside the gene matches: 14. Germline CDR1 is DFQATT and CDR2 is SNEGSKA (reference sequence). This CDR3 comprises 16 residues. The CDR3 reads CSARRSRDASGDTQYF. CDR3 nucleotide sequence: TGCAGTGCTAGGAGGTCTCGGGATGCTAGCGGGGATACGCAGTATTTT.

The chain joins TRBV4-1 to TRBJ2-7, with 8 bases fitting TRBD2. The ends lost 1 base at V and 4 bases at J; junction bases unmatched: 9. The CDR3 runs 16 residues. CDR1 is MGHRA and CDR2 is YSYEKL in the germline V gene. The CDR3 loop is CASSQGEVAGLYEQYF. CDR3 bases: TGCGCCAGCAGCCAAGGAGAGGTAGCGGGGTTGTACGAGCAGTACTTC.

This clonotype has just a few counts. The V and J genes are TRBV11-2 and TRBJ2-7; TRBD1 matches 7 bases. The CDR3 runs 12 residues. V gave up 5 bases and J gave up 3 bases; unmatched junction bases: 1. From germline, CDR1 is SGHAT and CDR2 FQNNGV. In DNA form, the CDR3 reads TGTGCCAGCAGCGGACAGGACTACGAGCAGTACTTC. The encoded protein is CASSGQDYEQYF. The full variable domain, rest sourced from reference TRBV11-2 and TRBJ2-7, is EAGVAQSPRYKIIEKRQSVAFWCNPISGHATLYWYQQILGQGPKLLIQFQNNGVVDDSQLPKDRFSAERLKGVDSTLKIQPAKLEDSAVYLCASSGQDYEQYFGPGTRLTVT.

V gene TRBV27 combines with J gene TRBJ2-2; D not resolved. The germline CDR1 and CDR2 sequences are MNHEY and SMNVEV (reference sequence). V lost 5 bases, J lost 0 bases, and 7 bases lay in between. The CDR3 is made up of 14 amino acids. CDR3 residues: CASSPTANTGELFF. As DNA, the CDR3 is TGTGCCAGCAGTCCCACAGCGAACACCGGGGAGCTGTTTTTT.

This clonotype occurred many times. CDR3 sequence reads: CASSQVPGGRGGNTGELFF. Here the CDR3 DNA reads TGCGCCAGCAGCCAAGTACCCGGAGGGCGGGGGGGGAACACCGGGGAGCTGTTTTTT. This chain joins TRBV4-1 and TRBJ2-2; 9 bases map to TRBD2. CDR3 size: 19 residues. CDR1 and CDR2 from the germline V gene are MGHRA and YSYEKL. The trim removed 1 base at V and 1 base at J, leaving 10 bases unmatched.

This clonotype was observed a handful of times. This chain joins TRBV7-9 and TRBJ1-4; D remains unclear. This CDR3 is 12 amino acids long. Germline loops: CDR1 SEHNR, CDR2 FQNEAQ (reference sequence). The V end lost 7 bases, the J end lost 7 bases, and 10 bases lay between the germline ends. The CDR3 coding sequence is TGTGCCAGCACCAAATCTGGTGAAAAACTGTTTTTT. It codes for CASTKSGEKLFF.

The V gene is TRBV20-1, the J gene TRBJ1-3; 8 nucleotides match TRBD1. V shed 6 bases and J 4 bases; nucleotides not matched to a gene: 11. The CDR3 runs to 15 residues. Germline assignment: CDR1 DFQATT and CDR2 SNEGSKA (reference sequence). The CDR3 region is CSATTGTGSGNTIYF. DNA of the CDR3: TGCAGTGCCACGACGGGGACAGGTTCGGGAAACACCATATATTTT.

At least ten counts were recorded for this clonotype. The chain is built from TRBV12-3 or TRBV12-4 and TRBJ2-5; the D gene is possibly TRBD1 (5 bases). This CDR3 region has 14 residues. Trimming cost V 1 base and J 5 bases, with 11 bases left between them. CDR3 residues: CASSLEFRGETQYF. The DNA of the CDR3 is TGTGCCAGCAGTTTAGAGTTTAGGGGCGAGACCCAGTACTTC.

The V call is TRBV12-3 or TRBV12-4, the J call TRBJ2-7; 10 bases are shared with TRBD1. With V trimmed by 1 base and J by 1 base, 1 base remained unmatched. The CDR3 runs to 15 residues. CDR3 amino acids: CASSLEGQGSYEQYF. The DNA for the CDR3 is TGTGCCAGCAGTTTAGAGGGACAGGGGTCCTACGAGCAGTACTTC.

This clonotype was found a few times. The chain links TRBV7-9 to TRBJ2-7; 9 nucleotides line up with TRBD1. The CDR3 runs 15 residues. CDR1 is SEHNR, CDR2 FQNEAQ, per germline (reference sequence). V shed 4 bases and J 0 bases; nucleotides not matched to a gene: 4. The CDR3 protein is CASSSRTGDSYEQYF. The CDR3 DNA reads as TGTGCCAGCAGCTCGCGGACAGGGGACTCCTACGAGCAGTACTTC.

In its sample, this clonotype was seen a few times. The chain employs TRBV12-3 or TRBV12-4 and TRBJ1-3, with unresolved D. There are 14 residues in the CDR3. Between the trimmed V and J ends, which lost 6 bases and 0 bases, there was a span of 9 bases. The CDR3 loop reads CASSRPNSGNTIYF. For the CDR3, the DNA is TGTGCCAGCAGCCGACCGAACTCTGGAAACACCATATATTTT.

V is TRBV5-6 and J is TRBJ2-1, with 8 bases fitting TRBD2. CDR1 and CDR2 (germline): SGHDT, YYEEEE. Germline trimming cut 4 bases from V and 1 base from J; bases unmatched to any gene: 10. CDR3 size: 17 residues. The CDR3 sequence is CASSLQGSGVSYNEQFF. CDR3 DNA sequence: TGTGCCAGCAGCCTTCAAGGTAGCGGGGTATCCTACAATGAGCAGTTCTTC.

The sample holds a few counts of this clonotype. This rearrangement joins TRBV20-1 to TRBJ2-1; the D call may be TRBD1 or TRBD2 (5 bases each). The CDR3 runs 11 residues. Trimming cost V 0 bases and J 8 bases, with 5 bases left between them. Germline values: CDR1 DFQATT, CDR2 SNEGSKA (reference sequence). The CDR3 here is CSAREGDEQFF. Written as DNA, the CDR3 is TGCAGTGCTAGAGAGGGGGATGAGCAGTTCTTC.

This clonotype was counted a few times. CDR3 nucleotide sequence: TGTGCCAGCAGTCCACACCCCGGACAGGGGCGACGGCACGAGCAGTACTTC. It specifies CASSPHPGQGRRHEQYF. The chain recombines TRBV25-1 with TRBJ2-7, with 9 bases fitting TRBD1. In germline, CDR1 is MGHDK, CDR2 SYGVNS. CDR3 length equals 17 residues. With V trimmed by 5 bases and J by 5 bases, 16 bases remained unmatched.

Here the CDR3 reads CSARDLRAHSYEQYF. CDR3 nucleotide sequence: TGCAGTGCTAGAGATCTACGGGCACACTCCTACGAGCAGTACTTC. The gene calls are TRBV20-1 and TRBJ2-7, with D uncertain. Germline CDR1 DFQATT, CDR2 SNEGSKA (reference sequence). The CDR3 extends over 15 amino acids. V gave up 0 bases and J gave up 0 bases, with 12 bases separating them.

This clonotype was seen more than once but under ten times. The V gene is TRBV6-1, the J gene TRBJ2-7; D might be TRBD1 (5 bases). Per the germline V gene, CDR1 is MNHNS and CDR2 is SASEGT. The V end lost 3 bases, the J end lost 0 bases, and 18 bases lay between the germline ends. The CDR3 runs 17 residues. CDR3 DNA: TGTGCCAGCAGTGACTACTTCCGTAGGGGCGGCTCCTACGAGCAGTACTTC. This translates into CASSDYFRRGGSYEQYF.